These 15 T cell receptor beta chains share one sample of origin, sequenced in a study of blood T cell repertoires in COVID-19 (dated by TCRdb to between 2020 and 2021). Library preparation employed the immunoSEQ multiplex PCR assay. TCRdb mirrors the immuneACCESS table, restricted to in-frame sequences. Some clones are absent from its copies; in checked studies, under half trace to an unresolved V gene, and the reason for the others is unknown. The sample data list around 450,000 clones, and roughly 89% of these were observed just once. Clones ranked in the top ten supply 4% to 5.5% of the sample. The specimen sequenced was peripheral blood. Every receptor here comes from a woman between 25 and 40 years old with acute or convalescent COVID-19.

V usage is TRBV5-6 and J usage is TRBJ1-1, with D unclear. The CDR3 consists of 13 residues. V lost 4 bases to trimming and J lost 6 bases, with 13 bases between them. The germline gives CDR1 SGHDT, CDR2 YYEEEE. CDR3 residues: CASSPRRGSEAFF. CDR3 nucleotides: TGTGCCAGCAGCCCCCGAAGAGGGTCTGAAGCTTTCTTT. Supplemented by reference TRBV5-6 and TRBJ1-1, the full variable domain reads DAGVTQSPTHLIKTRGQQVTLRCSPKSGHDTVSWYQQALGQGPQFIFQYYEEEERQRGNFPDRFSGHQFPNYSSELNVNALLLGDSALYLCASSPRRGSEAFFGQGTRLTVV.

This chain joins TRBV7-2 and TRBJ2-7; 10 bases are a match to TRBD1. Germline loops: CDR1 SGHTA, CDR2 FQGNSA. This CDR3 is 14 amino acids long. The ends lost 4 bases at V and 6 bases at J; junction bases unmatched: 6. CDR3 residues: CASSYGTGVVEQYF. The CDR3 DNA follows: TGTGCCAGCAGCTACGGGACAGGGGTGGTCGAGCAGTACTTC.

The chain couples TRBV19 to TRBJ1-1, with 9 bases lining up with TRBD1. The CDR3 covers 16 residues. J gave up 5 bases and V 5 bases, and 12 bases lay outside the gene matches. Germline V lookup: CDR1 LNHDA, CDR2 SQIVND (reference sequence). The CDR3, as DNA: TGTGCCAGTAGTCCACAACAGGGGGCGCGGGAGACTGAAGCTTTCTTT. Protein sequence: CASSPQQGARETEAFF.

This rearrangement joins TRBV27 to TRBJ1-6; the D is unclear. The CDR3 is 15 amino acids. V lost 6 bases and J lost 0, with 9 bases in between. CDR1 is MNHEY, CDR2 SMNVEV, per germline (reference sequence). CDR3 nucleotides: TGTGCCAGCAGCGATTGGAGCTCCTATAATTCACCCCTCCACTTT. This codes for CASSDWSSYNSPLHF.

This clone was seen once. This rearrangement joins TRBV30 to TRBJ1-4, with 7 bases lining up with TRBD1. Germline V gene lookup returns CDR1 GTSNPN and CDR2 SVGIG (reference sequence). This CDR3 spans 14 amino acids. The junction had 6 bases not matched to a gene; V was cut back by 1 base and J by 7 bases. The chain's CDR3 is CAWSAGRDSEKLFF. CDR3 bases: TGTGCCTGGAGTGCTGGCAGGGACAGTGAAAAACTGTTTTTT.

The V call is TRBV11-2, the J call TRBJ1-1, with D possibly matching TRBD1 (5 bases). V dropped 11 bases and J dropped 1 base, with 17 bases sitting between them. The CDR3 runs 14 residues. Germline CDR1 SGHAT, CDR2 FQNNGV. The CDR3 protein is CAGAGAGRNTEAFF. CDR3 nucleotide sequence: TGTGCCGGGGCCGGAGCGGGGAGGAACACTGAAGCTTTCTTT.

This clone was counted between two and nine times. The chain combines TRBV19 with TRBJ2-7, with D perhaps matching TRBD1 (5 bases). V shed 1 base and J shed 2 bases, with 9 bases lying between them. CDR3 length: 14 amino acids. Germline assignment: CDR1 LNHDA and CDR2 SQIVND (reference sequence). The CDR3 DNA follows: TGTGCCAGTAGTATAGGACAGTCGACCTACGAGCAGTACTTC. Its protein is CASSIGQSTYEQYF.

V gene TRBV18 combines with J gene TRBJ1-2, with D possibly TRBD1 on 6 matching bases. CDR1 is KGHSH, CDR2 LQKENI, per germline. The V gene lost 4 bases and the J gene lost 3 bases, with 12 bases spanning the gap. The CDR3 covers 14 residues. CDR3 region: CASSRNRDDYGYTF. Written as DNA, the CDR3 is TGTGCCAGCTCACGGAACAGGGACGACTATGGCTACACCTTC.

J is TRBJ2-2 and V is TRBV25-1, with 7 bases aligning to TRBD1. V lost 2 bases to trimming and J lost 0 bases; unmatched junction nucleotides: 3. The CDR3 sequence is 16 residues long. Per the germline V gene, CDR1 is MGHDK and CDR2 is SYGVNS. This CDR3 is CASSESGTANTGELFF. CDR3 DNA sequence: TGTGCCAGCAGTGAAAGTGGGACAGCGAACACCGGGGAGCTGTTTTTT.

The chain links TRBV5-1 to TRBJ2-1; weak D call: TRBD1 (5 bases). This CDR3 is built from 15 residues. The V end lost 4 bases, the J end lost 0 bases, and 11 bases lay between the germline ends. Germline V gene lookup returns CDR1 SGHRS and CDR2 YFSETQ. CDR3 amino acids: CASSTLGDSYNEQFF. Written as DNA, the CDR3 is TGCGCCAGCAGCACCCTAGGGGACTCCTACAATGAGCAGTTCTTC.

This clone was picked up a small number of times. The chain uses TRBV6-1 and TRBJ1-3; D gene ambiguous. There are 17 residues in the CDR3. The V end lost 1 base, the J end lost 4 bases, and 17 bases lay between the germline ends. Germline values: CDR1 MNHNS, CDR2 SASEGT. The CDR3 is CASSEETFYGEGNTIYF. For the CDR3, the DNA is TGTGCCAGCAGTGAAGAGACATTCTACGGGGAGGGAAACACCATATATTTT.

The rearrangement uses TRBV6-6 and TRBJ1-1; 10 nucleotides agree with TRBD1. The V gene's germline CDR1 is MNHNY and CDR2 SVGAGI (reference sequence). The CDR3 length is 14 residues. V trimming: 4 bases; J trimming: 1 base; junction bases outside the gene matches: 0. In DNA form, the CDR3 reads TGTGCCAGCAGTTGGGACAGGGGGAACACTGAAGCTTTCTTT. This codes for CASSWDRGNTEAFF.

The chain employs TRBV18 and TRBJ2-7; weak D call: TRBD1 (6 bases). The CDR3 covers 14 residues. The germline gives CDR1 KGHSH, CDR2 LQKENI. V was clipped by 3 bases and J by 0 bases, with 9 bases between them. The CDR3 coding sequence is TGTGCCAGCTCACCCGGACAGCTCTCCTACGAGCAGTACTTC. This gives the protein CASSPGQLSYEQYF.

This clone was recorded once. The chain recombines TRBV5-6 with TRBJ1-1; D is unclear. Deletions cut 1 base from V and 2 bases from J, with 12 bases between. Germline V lookup: CDR1 SGHDT, CDR2 YYEEEE. The CDR3 is made up of 15 amino acids. CDR3 region: CASSLYSGGNTEAFF. CDR3 sequence (DNA): TGTGCCAGCAGCTTGTATTCCGGAGGAAACACTGAAGCTTTCTTT.

The rearrangement joins TRBV24-1 to TRBJ1-2; D is unresolved. V was pared by 5 bases and J by 5 bases, with 8 bases between. The CDR3 loop spans 12 amino acids. CDR1 is KGHDR and CDR2 is SFDVKD in the germline V gene. CDR3 residues: CATSGAGYGYTF. CDR3 sequence (DNA): TGTGCCACCAGTGGGGCAGGTTATGGCTACACCTTC.